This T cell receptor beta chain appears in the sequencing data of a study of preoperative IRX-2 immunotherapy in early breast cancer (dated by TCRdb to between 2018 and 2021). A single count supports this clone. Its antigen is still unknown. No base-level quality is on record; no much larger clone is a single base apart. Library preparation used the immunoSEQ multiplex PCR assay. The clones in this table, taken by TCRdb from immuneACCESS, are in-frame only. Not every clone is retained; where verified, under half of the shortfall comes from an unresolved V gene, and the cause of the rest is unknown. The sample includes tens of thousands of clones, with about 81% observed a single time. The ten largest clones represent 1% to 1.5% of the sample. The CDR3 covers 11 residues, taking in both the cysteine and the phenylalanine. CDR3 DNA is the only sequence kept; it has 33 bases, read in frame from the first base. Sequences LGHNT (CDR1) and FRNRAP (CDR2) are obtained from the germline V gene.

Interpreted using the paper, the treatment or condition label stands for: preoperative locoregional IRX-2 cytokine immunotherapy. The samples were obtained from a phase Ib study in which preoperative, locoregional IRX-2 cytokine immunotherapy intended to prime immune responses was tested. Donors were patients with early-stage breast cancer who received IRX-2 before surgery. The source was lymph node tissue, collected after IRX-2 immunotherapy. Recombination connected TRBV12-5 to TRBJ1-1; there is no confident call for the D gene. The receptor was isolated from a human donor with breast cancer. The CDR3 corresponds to CASTSNTEAFF. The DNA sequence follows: TGTGCCAGCACCAGCAACACTGAAGCTTTCTTT.